This T cell receptor (beta chain) was found in a study of blood T cell repertoires in COVID-19. For the study at large: Samples of COVID-19 (acute and convalescent) were obtained from the United States, Italy and Spain.

Only one count was recorded for this clone. There are 14 residues in the CDR3. J was trimmed by 4 bases and V by 4 bases; bases with no gene match: 7. Germline assignment: CDR1 SGDLS and CDR2 YYNGEE. The authors' processing: From reference gene primer amplification, estimates of nucleated cell counts were derived. TCRdb's copy holds only in-frame clones and misses some; the assay was immunoSEQ multiplex PCR. The V and J calls and clone size come from that table; D and trimming were worked out from the DNA. The data show roughly 230,000 clones, about 80% seen once. This chain links TRBV9 with TRBJ1-1; 7 nucleotides agree with TRBD1. The clonotype comes from a man in his fifties or sixties with active or convalescent COVID-19. The sample consisted of peripheral blood. The CDR3 is CASSPWDRVTEAFF. The CDR3 nucleotides are TGTGCCAGCAGCCCTTGGGACAGAGTCACTGAAGCTTTCTTT.